A selection of T cell receptor beta chains follows, all from one sample in a study of T cell responses to AZD1222 COVID-19 vaccine. Produced via immunoSEQ multiplex PCR; TCRdb's table is partial and in-frame only. The data contain 110,000 to 150,000 clones, about nine tenths of them singletons. Source: peripheral blood, taken on day 0 of AZD1222 vaccination. The origin of the receptors is an adult in good health. CDR3s include the opening cysteine and the closing phenylalanine or tryptophan. D genes are given only for firm matches. The listing skips clone size in some rows; elsewhere it reads once, few, many or a size class.

TRBJ2-5	-	TRBV19	-	TGTGCCAGTGCGGGTGGACGGCGGGTGTACTTC	CASAGGRRVYF
TRBJ2-1	-	TRBV5-5	-	TGTGCCAGCAGCCCGCCAACAGGGAGAGGTTACAATGAGCAGTTCTTC	CASSPPTGRGYNEQFF
TRBJ1-5	once	TRBV16	-	TGTGCCAGCAGCCAAAACTCGGGAATCGGCAATCAGCCCCAGCATTTT	CASSQNSGIGNQPQHF
TRBJ1-1	-	TRBV5-1	TRBD1	TGCGCCAGCAGCTTACAGACAGGGGTGGTCCCTGAAGCTTTCTTT	CASSLQTGVVPEAFF
TRBJ2-7	-	TRBV5-4	TRBD2	TGTGCCAGCAGCCCAGGGACTAGAGACGAGCAGTACTTC	CASSPGTRDEQYF
TRBJ2-1	-	TRBV5-1	TRBD2	TGCGCCAGCAGCCCGAGACTAGCGGTTTACAATGAGCAGTTCTTC	CASSPRLAVYNEQFF
TRBJ2-2	-	TRBV6-4	-	TGTGCCAGCAGTGACACGAACACCGGGGAGCTGTTTTTT	CASSDTNTGELFF
TRBJ1-2	-	TRBV5-4	TRBD1	TGTGCCAGCAGCTGGGGGACAGGGGCATATGGCTACACCTTC	CASSWGTGAYGYTF
TRBJ2-1	-	TRBV19	-	TGTGCCAGTAAAAGCCAGCCCAGGAGCTCCTACAATGAGCAGTTCTTC	CASKSQPRSSYNEQFF
TRBJ1-1	-	TRBV7-8	-	TGTGCCAGCAGCTTAAGGACGGTGAACACTGAAGCTTTCTTT	CASSLRTVNTEAFF
TRBJ1-1	-	TRBV6-1	TRBD1	TGTGCCAGCAGTGGGGACAGGGGCCGGCGTGGCACTGAAGCTTTCTTT	CASSGDRGRRGTEAFF
TRBJ2-3	-	TRBV13	TRBD2	TGTGCCAGCAGCTTGACTAGCGGGATTGATACGCAGTATTTT	CASSLTSGIDTQYF
TRBJ1-2	-	TRBV6-2/TRBV6-3	TRBD1	TGTGCCAGCAGTTCTCCCCCGGACAGGATCAACTATGGCTACACCTTC	CASSSPPDRINYGYTF
TRBJ1-1	-	TRBV28	-	TGTGCCAGCAGAGAACCACGTAGCCCCGAGAACACTGAAGCTTTCTTT	CASREPRSPENTEAFF
TRBJ1-2	few	TRBV7-3	-	TGTGCCAGCAGCCCAAAGGCAGGGGTGGGCTACACCTTC	CASSPKAGVGYTF
TRBJ1-2	once	TRBV5-4	-	TGTGCCAGCAGCTTTGGGCGCCTGAGTGGCTACACCTTC	CASSFGRLSGYTF
TRBJ1-1	-	TRBV12-3/TRBV12-4	-	TGTGCCAGCAGTCCCCACCGGTCGACTGAAGCTTTCTTT	CASSPHRSTEAFF
TRBJ2-7	-	TRBV18	-	TGTGCCAGCTCCTTAGGTCAATACGAGCAGTACTTC	CASSLGQYEQYF
TRBJ2-3	-	TRBV21-1	-	TGTGCCAGCAGCAAAGAGACAGATACGCAGTATTTT	CASSKETDTQYF
TRBJ2-6	-	TRBV19	-	TGTGCCAGTACCATGAGTGGCGGGACTGGGGCCAACGTCCTGACTTTC	CASTMSGGTGANVLTF
TRBJ1-5	-	TRBV6-6	-	TGTGCCAGTGCGGAGTTTACCAATCAGCCCCAGCATTTT	CASAEFTNQPQHF
TRBJ2-1	few	TRBV27	TRBD2	TGTGCCAGCAGTTTATCGGCTAGCGGGGGGGCGTTTAAGTCGAATGAGCAGTTCTTC	CASSLSASGGAFKSNEQFF
TRBJ2-5	-	TRBV7-9	TRBD1	TGTGCCAGCAGCCCTACCCTCGGGACAGAACCAGAGACCCAGTACTTC	CASSPTLGTEPETQYF
TRBJ2-5	-	TRBV5-1	TRBD2	TGCGCCAGCAGCTTCCTAGCGGGGGTAGAAGAGACCCAGTACTTC	CASSFLAGVEETQYF
TRBJ2-3	-	TRBV19	-	TGTGCCAGTAGTATTTCCGGAGATACGCAGTATTTT	CASSISGDTQYF
TRBJ1-5	-	TRBV6-5	-	TGTGCCAGCAAATTACAACGGGGGGGCAATCAGCCCCAGCATTTT	CASKLQRGGNQPQHF
TRBJ2-1	-	TRBV11-2	TRBD1	TGTGCCAGCAGCTCCGCCGCCCGACAGGGGTACTACAATGAGCAGTTCTTC	CASSSAARQGYYNEQFF